These T cell receptor beta chains were read from a single sample in a study of T-cell reconstitution after alpha-beta-depleted transplantation in children. Each CDR3 protein gets one entry after TCRdb re-called the PCR reads with MiXCR. The repertoire holds nearly 200,000 distinct CDR3 sequences, with just under 6.5% as singletons. The sample was PBMCs, taken before TCRalphabeta/CD19-depleted stem cell transplant. These receptors came from a girl under two years old with combined immunodeficiency, due to receive a stem cell transplant. Each CDR3 is given with its conserved first and last residue. The order of the fields is J gene, D gene, clone size, V gene, CDR3 DNA, CDR3 protein. The D gene is left open where the match is weak. Expanded clones get a size class; other rows say once, few or many, or leave the size out.

>TRBJ2-5|.|many|TRBV5-6
TGTGCCAGCAGCTCGGGGAGACTTCAAGAGACCCAGTACTTC
CASSSGRLQETQYF
>TRBJ2-3|.|.|TRBV20-1
TGCAGTGGGGGGGGGCAGGATACGCAGTATTTT
CSGGGQDTQYF
>TRBJ2-4|.|many|TRBV4-1
TGCGCCAGCAGCCACGCCAGACAAATCGTTTCAAACATTCAGTACTTC
CASSHARQIVSNIQYF
>TRBJ2-1|.|many|TRBV24-1
TGTGCCACCAGTGATTTGGGCGGGACCTCCTACAATGAGCAGTTCTTC
CATSDLGGTSYNEQFF
>TRBJ1-2|.|many|TRBV12-3/TRBV12-4
TGTGCCAGCAGTTCCACTCCGGGACTTAAGTCCTATGGCTACACCTTC
CASSSTPGLKSYGYTF
>TRBJ2-1|TRBD2|few|TRBV12-3/TRBV12-4
TGTGCCAGCAGTTTATTCGGACTAGCGGTTAGCTCCTACAATGAGCAGTTCTTC
CASSLFGLAVSSYNEQFF
>TRBJ2-5|.|many|TRBV29-1
TGCAGCGTTGATGGTGTCGACTCAAAAGAGACCCAGTACTTC
CSVDGVDSKETQYF
>TRBJ1-2|.|many|TRBV5-1
TGCGCCAGCAGCCTGGACGTAAGGATGGATGGCTACACCTTC
CASSLDVRMDGYTF
>TRBJ1-2|TRBD1|.|TRBV5-6
TGTGCCAGCAGCCCGGACAGGGGCCGCTATGGCTACACCTTC
CASSPDRGRYGYTF
>TRBJ1-1|.|many|TRBV2
TGTGCCAGCATGGGGGGGACTGAAGCTTTCTTT
CASMGGTEAFF
>TRBJ1-5|.|many|TRBV20-1
TGCAGTGCTAGAGATGAAGGGCAGCCCCAGCATTTT
CSARDEGQPQHF
>TRBJ2-3|.|.|TRBV28
TGTGCCAGCAGCCCCGGGGAGCTTAGCACAGATACGCAGTATTTT
CASSPGELSTDTQYF
>TRBJ2-1|.|many|TRBV4-2
TGTGCCAGCAGCCTCACGGGTTTTGTGGGACAGTTCTTC
CASSLTGFVGQFF
>TRBJ2-7|TRBD2|many|TRBV28
TGTGCCAGCAGGGAGACTAGCGGGTCCTACGAGCAGTACTTC
CASRETSGSYEQYF
>TRBJ1-6|.|many|TRBV27
TGTGCCAGCAGTTCCCTCAGGTCCCCCGATAATTCACCCCTCCACTTT
CASSSLRSPDNSPLHF
>TRBJ2-7|.|many|TRBV7-9
TGTGCCAGCAGCTTAGGTCGGCAGCCGCCCTACGAGCAGTACTTC
CASSLGRQPPYEQYF
>TRBJ2-5|.|many|TRBV7-9
TGTGCCAGCAGCTTAGACGGCGACGGTCTAGAGACCCAGTACTTC
CASSLDGDGLETQYF
>TRBJ1-2|.|many|TRBV12-3/TRBV12-4
TGTGCCAGCAGTTTTTGGCGGGGGGCGAAAGGCTACACCTTC
CASSFWRGAKGYTF
>TRBJ2-7|.|.|TRBV28
TGTGCCAGCACGGAGACACTCACGGATTACGAGCAGTACTTC
CASTETLTDYEQYF
>TRBJ1-2|.|many|TRBV7-9
TGTGCCAGCAGCTTAGACAGGATCAATGGCTACACCTTC
CASSLDRINGYTF
>TRBJ2-4|TRBD1|.|TRBV2
TGTGCCAGCAGCTCAGGGGGCGCCGATAACATTCAGTACTTC
CASSSGGADNIQYF
>TRBJ2-6|.|few|TRBV5-1
TGCGCCAGCAGCTTGAAGCTCTCTGGGGCCAACGTCCTGACTTTC
CASSLKLSGANVLTF
>TRBJ2-5|TRBD2|many|TRBV9
TGTGCCAGCAGCGTGGGAGGGGAGACCCAGTACTTC
CASSVGGETQYF
>TRBJ1-1|.|many|TRBV12-3/TRBV12-4
TGTGCCAGCAGTTCACCGGGGGATAACACTGAAGCTTTCTTT
CASSSPGDNTEAFF
>TRBJ1-5|TRBD1|.|TRBV28
TGTGCCAGCAGGGAGAGGGGGCATACCAATCAGCCCCAGCATTTT
CASRERGHTNQPQHF
>TRBJ2-7|TRBD1|many|TRBV6-1
TGTGCCAGCAGAACTACAGGGGGCGGTGAGCAGTACTTC
CASRTTGGGEQYF
>TRBJ2-1|.|many|TRBV20-1
TGCAGTCCCTCCACGATCCTTCCTGAGCAGTTCTTC
CSPSTILPEQFF
>TRBJ1-4|TRBD1|many|TRBV12-3/TRBV12-4
TGTGCCAGCAGTTTTTTGGGACAGGGTAGTGAAAAACTGTTTTTT
CASSFLGQGSEKLFF
>TRBJ2-5|.|many|TRBV18
TGTGCCAGCTCACCGGGTTTTGTCCCCCGCGGAGAGACCCAGTACTTC
CASSPGFVPRGETQYF
>TRBJ2-2|.|many|TRBV20-1
TGCAGTGCCCCGGGGAACACCGGGGAGCTGTTTTTT
CSAPGNTGELFF
>TRBJ2-7|.|many|TRBV9
TGTGCCAGCAGCGTAGAAGGCAGATACGAGCAGTACTTC
CASSVEGRYEQYF
>TRBJ1-1|TRBD1|few|TRBV29-1
TGCAGCGTTGCCAAGAATAGGGGACAGGGGAGGTCGATGAACACTGAAGCTTTCTTT
CSVAKNRGQGRSMNTEAFF
>TRBJ1-1|TRBD1|many|TRBV7-6
TGTGCCAGCAGCTTGGGACAGTCGAACACTGAAGCTTTCTTT
CASSLGQSNTEAFF
>TRBJ2-7|.|many|TRBV12-3/TRBV12-4
TGTGCCAGCAGTTTAGGTGGTGGCTACGAGCAGTACTTC
CASSLGGGYEQYF
>TRBJ2-4|TRBD1|many|TRBV11-2
TGTGCCAGCAGCACCCGGGACAGGGCCCTCCAGGGAGCCAAAAACATTCAGTACTTC
CASSTRDRALQGAKNIQYF
>TRBJ2-1|.|.|TRBV27
TGTGCCAGCAGTTTTCTCCCAATCGGGCAAACCCCGAGGAATGAGCAGTTCTTC
CASSFLPIGQTPRNEQFF
>TRBJ2-1|.|.|TRBV12-3/TRBV12-4
TGTGCCAGCAGTTTTTCTACGGGAGATCGGCAGTTCTTC
CASSFSTGDRQFF
>TRBJ1-1|TRBD1|many|TRBV12-3/TRBV12-4
TGTGCCAGCAGTTCGGACAGGGGGGCCCTCATGAACACTGAAGCTTTCTTT
CASSSDRGALMNTEAFF
>TRBJ2-6|.|many|TRBV12-3/TRBV12-4
TGTGCCAGCAACTGGTGGGGCGCTGGGGCCAACGTCCTGACTTTC
CASNWWGAGANVLTF